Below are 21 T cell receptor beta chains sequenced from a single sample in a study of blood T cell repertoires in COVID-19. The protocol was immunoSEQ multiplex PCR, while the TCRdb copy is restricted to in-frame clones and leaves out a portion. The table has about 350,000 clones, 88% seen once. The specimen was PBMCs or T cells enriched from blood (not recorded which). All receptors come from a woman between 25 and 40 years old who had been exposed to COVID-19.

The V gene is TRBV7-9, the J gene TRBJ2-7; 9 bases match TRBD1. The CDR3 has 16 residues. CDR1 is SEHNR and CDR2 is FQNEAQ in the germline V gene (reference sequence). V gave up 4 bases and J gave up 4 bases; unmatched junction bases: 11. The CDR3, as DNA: TGTGCCAGCAGCTCCGAGGGGGGACAGGGCCTTTACGAGCAGTACTTC. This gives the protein CASSSEGGQGLYEQYF.

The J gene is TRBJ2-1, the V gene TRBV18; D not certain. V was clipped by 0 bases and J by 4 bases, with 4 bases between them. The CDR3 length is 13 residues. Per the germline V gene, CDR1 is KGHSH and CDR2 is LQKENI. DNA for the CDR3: TGTGCCAGCTCACCACCATCATACAATGAGCAGTTCTTC. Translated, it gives CASSPPSYNEQFF. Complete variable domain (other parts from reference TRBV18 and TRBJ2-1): NAGVMQNPRHLVRRRGQEARLRCSPMKGHSHVYWYRQLPEEGLKFMVYLQKENIIDESGMPKERFSAEFPKEGPSILRIQQVVRGDSAAYFCASSPPSYNEQFFGPGTRLTVL.

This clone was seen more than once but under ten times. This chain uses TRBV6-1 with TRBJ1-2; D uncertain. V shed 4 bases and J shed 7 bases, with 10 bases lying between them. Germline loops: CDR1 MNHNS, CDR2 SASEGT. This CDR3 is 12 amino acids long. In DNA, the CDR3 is TGTGCCAGCAGTGCCGACATGGCTGGCTACACCTTC. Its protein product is CASSADMAGYTF.

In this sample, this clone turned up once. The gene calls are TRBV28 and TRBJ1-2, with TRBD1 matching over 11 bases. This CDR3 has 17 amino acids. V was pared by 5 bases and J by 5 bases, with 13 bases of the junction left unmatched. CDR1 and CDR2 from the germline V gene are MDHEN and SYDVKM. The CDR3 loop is CASSQHPGTGGRYGYTF. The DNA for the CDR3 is TGTGCCAGCAGTCAACACCCCGGGACAGGGGGTCGTTATGGCTACACCTTC.

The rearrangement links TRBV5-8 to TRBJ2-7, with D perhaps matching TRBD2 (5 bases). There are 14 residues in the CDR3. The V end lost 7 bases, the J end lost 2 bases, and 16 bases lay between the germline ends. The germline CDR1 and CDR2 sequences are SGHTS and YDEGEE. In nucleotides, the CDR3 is TGTGCCAGCGGCCTCCGACTACCACCCTACGAGCAGTACTTC. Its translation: CASGLRLPPYEQYF.

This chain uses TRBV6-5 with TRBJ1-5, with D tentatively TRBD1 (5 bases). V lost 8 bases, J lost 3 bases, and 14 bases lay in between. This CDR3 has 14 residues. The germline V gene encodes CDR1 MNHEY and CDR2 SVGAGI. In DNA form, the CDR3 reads TGTGCCAGCTGGAACGACAGAAACAATCAGCCCCAGCATTTT. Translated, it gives CASWNDRNNQPQHF.

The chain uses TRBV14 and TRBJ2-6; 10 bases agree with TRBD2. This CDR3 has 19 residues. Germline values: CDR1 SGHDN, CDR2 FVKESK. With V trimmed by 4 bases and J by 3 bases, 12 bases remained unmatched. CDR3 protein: CASSLSVSGRANGANVLTF. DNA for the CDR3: TGTGCCAGCAGCCTCTCCGTAAGCGGGAGGGCAAATGGGGCCAACGTCCTGACTTTC.

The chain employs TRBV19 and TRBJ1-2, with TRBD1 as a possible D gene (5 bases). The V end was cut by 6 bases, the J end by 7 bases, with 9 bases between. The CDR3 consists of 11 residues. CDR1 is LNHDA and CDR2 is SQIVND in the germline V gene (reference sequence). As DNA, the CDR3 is TGTGCCAGTAGCAGGGATACTGGCTACACCTTC. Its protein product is CASSRDTGYTF.

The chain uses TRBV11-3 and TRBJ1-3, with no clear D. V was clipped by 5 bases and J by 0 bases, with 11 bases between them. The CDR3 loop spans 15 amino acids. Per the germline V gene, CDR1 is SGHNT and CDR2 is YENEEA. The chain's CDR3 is CASSLRGGSGNTIYF. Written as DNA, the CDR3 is TGTGCCAGCAGCCTAAGAGGAGGCTCTGGAAACACCATATATTTT.

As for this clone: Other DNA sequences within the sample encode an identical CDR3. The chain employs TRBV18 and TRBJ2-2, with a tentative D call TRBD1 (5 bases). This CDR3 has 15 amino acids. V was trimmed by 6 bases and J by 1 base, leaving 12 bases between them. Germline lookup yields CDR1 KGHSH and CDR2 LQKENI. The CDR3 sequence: CASSPRTGNTGELFF. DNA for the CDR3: TGTGCCAGCTCGCCCAGAACAGGGAACACCGGGGAGCTGTTTTTT.

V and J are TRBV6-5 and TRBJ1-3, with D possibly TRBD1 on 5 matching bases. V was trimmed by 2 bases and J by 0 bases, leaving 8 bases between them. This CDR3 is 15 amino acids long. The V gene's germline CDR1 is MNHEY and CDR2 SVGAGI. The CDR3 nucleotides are TGTGCCAGCAGTTACGAAGGGGACTCTGGAAACACCATATATTTT. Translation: CASSYEGDSGNTIYF.

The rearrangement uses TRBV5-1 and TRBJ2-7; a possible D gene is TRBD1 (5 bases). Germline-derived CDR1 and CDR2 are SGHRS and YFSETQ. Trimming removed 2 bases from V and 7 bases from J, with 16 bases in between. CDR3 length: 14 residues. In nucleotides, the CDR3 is TGCGCCAGCAGCTTACAACCAGGGATTTTGGAGCAGTACTTC. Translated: CASSLQPGILEQYF.

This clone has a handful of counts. The CDR3 spells CASSLGPTYGYTF. The CDR3 DNA reads TGTGCCAGCAGCTTAGGACCGACATATGGCTACACCTTC. V and J are TRBV7-2 and TRBJ1-2; D not resolved. The CDR3 has 13 residues. CDR1 SGHTA and CDR2 FQGNSA come from the germline V gene. V was cut by 1 base and J by 5 bases, with 8 bases left in between.

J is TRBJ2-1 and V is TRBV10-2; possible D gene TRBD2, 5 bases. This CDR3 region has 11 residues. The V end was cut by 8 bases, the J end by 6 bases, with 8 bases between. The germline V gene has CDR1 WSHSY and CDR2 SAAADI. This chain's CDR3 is CASLRGNEQFF. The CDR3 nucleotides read TGCGCCAGCCTTCGGGGCAATGAGCAGTTCTTC.

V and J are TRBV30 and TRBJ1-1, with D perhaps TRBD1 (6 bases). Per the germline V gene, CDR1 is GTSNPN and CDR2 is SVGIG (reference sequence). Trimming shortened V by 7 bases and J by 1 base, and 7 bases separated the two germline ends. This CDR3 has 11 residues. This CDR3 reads CALQGNTEAFF. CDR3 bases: TGTGCCTTACAGGGGAACACTGAAGCTTTCTTT. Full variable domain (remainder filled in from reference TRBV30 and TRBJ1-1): SQTIHQWPATLVQPVGSPLSLECTVEGTSNPNLYWYRQAAGRGLQLLFYSVGIGQISSEVPQNLSASRPQDRQFILSSKKLLLSDSGFYLCALQGNTEAFFGQGTRLTVV.

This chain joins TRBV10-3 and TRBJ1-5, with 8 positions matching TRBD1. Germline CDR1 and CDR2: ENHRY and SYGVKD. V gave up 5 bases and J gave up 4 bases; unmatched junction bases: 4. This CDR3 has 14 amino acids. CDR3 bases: TGTGCCATCAGTACTGGACAGGGAAATCAGCCCCAGCATTTT. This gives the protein CAISTGQGNQPQHF.

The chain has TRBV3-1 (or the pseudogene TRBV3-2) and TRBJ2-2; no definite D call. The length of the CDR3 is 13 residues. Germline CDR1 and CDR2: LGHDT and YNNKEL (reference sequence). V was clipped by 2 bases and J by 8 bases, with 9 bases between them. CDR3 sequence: CASSQIYGGELFF. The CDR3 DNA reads TGTGCCAGCAGCCAAATTTACGGTGGGGAGCTGTTTTTT.

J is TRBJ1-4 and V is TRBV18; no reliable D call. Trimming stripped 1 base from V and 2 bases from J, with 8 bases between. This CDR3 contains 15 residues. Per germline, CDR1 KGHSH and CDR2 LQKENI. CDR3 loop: CASSPRAETNEKLFF. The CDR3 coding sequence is TGTGCCAGCTCACCACGGGCAGAGACTAATGAAAAACTGTTTTTT.

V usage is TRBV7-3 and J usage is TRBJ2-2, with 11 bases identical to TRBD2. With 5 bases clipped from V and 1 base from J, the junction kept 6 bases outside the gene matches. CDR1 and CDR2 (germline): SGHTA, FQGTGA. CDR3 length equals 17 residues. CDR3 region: CASSRTSGRKNTGELFF. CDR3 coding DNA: TGTGCCAGCAGCCGGACTAGCGGGCGAAAGAACACCGGGGAGCTGTTTTTT.

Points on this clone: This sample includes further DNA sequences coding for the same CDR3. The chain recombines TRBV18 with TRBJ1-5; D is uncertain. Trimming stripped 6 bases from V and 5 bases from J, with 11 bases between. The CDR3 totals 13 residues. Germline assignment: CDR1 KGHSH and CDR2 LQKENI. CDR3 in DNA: TGTGCCAGCTCGCCAGGTTCAGATCAGCCCCAGCATTTT. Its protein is CASSPGSDQPQHF.

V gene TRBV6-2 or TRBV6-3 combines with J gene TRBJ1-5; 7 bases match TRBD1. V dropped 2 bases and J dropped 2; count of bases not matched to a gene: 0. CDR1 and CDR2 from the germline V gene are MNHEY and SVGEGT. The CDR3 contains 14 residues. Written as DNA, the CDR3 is TGTGCCAGCAGTTACGGGACAGGCAATCAGCCCCAGCATTTT. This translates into CASSYGTGNQPQHF.